Presented here are 17 T cell receptor beta chains from one specimen sequenced in a study of CD8 T cells in Susac syndrome. cDNA came from roughly 0.5 to 1 ug RNA primed by random hexamers. TCRdb fed the immunoSEQ multiplex PCR reads into MiXCR, producing one record per CDR3 protein. The profile covers approximately 83,000 distinct CDR3 sequences, with around 94% appearing a single time and approximately 0.92% taken by the ten largest. The material sequenced was CD8+ T cells from PBMCs. The receptor source for this set is a human donor with Susac syndrome.

The rearrangement joins TRBV13 to TRBJ1-2; no definite D call. V was cut by 3 bases and J by 7 bases, with 12 bases left in between. The germline V gene encodes CDR1 PRHDT and CDR2 FYEKMQ (reference sequence). The CDR3 covers 13 residues. CDR3 nucleotides: TGTGCCAGCAGCTTGCTGATCATCGGTGGCTACACCTTC. Protein sequence: CASSLLIIGGYTF.

J is TRBJ2-7 and V is TRBV5-1; TRBD2 matches at 10 bases. Germline CDR1 SGHRS, CDR2 YFSETQ. The CDR3 totals 16 residues. Trimming at V came to 4 bases and at J to 4 bases, leaving 11 bases not matched to a gene. CDR3 DNA: TGCGCCAGCAGCGCAGACTCTAGCGGGAGTATGTACGAGCAGTACTTC. It yields the protein CASSADSSGSMYEQYF.

The rearrangement joins TRBV5-4 to TRBJ2-6; D is ambiguous. CDR1 and CDR2 from the germline V gene are SGHNT and YYREEE (reference sequence). With 0 bases removed from V and 2 bases from J, the gap between germline ends came to 12 bases. There are 17 residues in the CDR3. The CDR3 reads CASSLVQSATGANVLTF. CDR3 nucleotide sequence: TGTGCCAGCAGCTTGGTGCAGTCAGCTACTGGGGCCAACGTCCTGACTTTC. The variable domain in full, completed from reference TRBV5-4 and TRBJ2-6, reads ETGVTQSPTHLIKTRGQQVTLRCSSQSGHNTVSWYQQALGQGPQFIFQYYREEENGRGNFPPRFSGLQFPNYSSELNVNALELDDSALYLCASSLVQSATGANVLTFGAGSRLTVL.

The rearrangement uses TRBV4-2 and TRBJ2-2; TRBD1 matches at 7 bases. V shed 3 bases, J shed 7 bases, and the junction held 8 bases outside the gene matches. CDR1 is LGHNA and CDR2 is YNFKEQ in the germline V gene. This CDR3 is built from 15 residues. The CDR3, as DNA: TGTGCCAGCAGCCAGAGCACAGGGGACGACGGGGAGCTGTTTTTT. The encoded protein is CASSQSTGDDGELFF.

The rearrangement links TRBV7-8 to TRBJ2-1, with 10 bases matching TRBD2. The CDR3 length is 14 residues. The germline gives CDR1 SGHVS, CDR2 FQNEAQ. V shed 8 bases, J shed 8 bases, and the junction held 9 bases outside the gene matches. CDR3 in amino acids: CASGLAGVLDEQFF. The CDR3 DNA sequence: TGTGCCAGCGGTCTAGCGGGAGTTCTGGATGAGCAGTTCTTC. Full variable domain (missing parts from reference TRBV7-8 and TRBJ2-1): GAGVSQSPRYKVAKRGQDVALRCDPISGHVSLFWYQQALGQGPEFLTYFQNEAQLDKSGLPSDRFFAERPEGSVSTLKIQRTQQEDSAVYLCASGLAGVLDEQFFGPGTRLTVL.

The V gene is TRBV7-2, the J gene TRBJ2-7; 10 positions match TRBD1. The length of the CDR3 is 14 residues. Germline lookup yields CDR1 SGHTA and CDR2 FQGNSA. V trimming: 5 bases; J trimming: 3 bases; junction bases outside the gene matches: 4. CDR3 loop: CASSVGQGIYEQYF. The CDR3, as DNA: TGTGCCAGCAGCGTGGGACAGGGGATCTACGAGCAGTACTTC.

The chain combines TRBV20-1 with TRBJ2-7; TRBD2 is a possible D gene (6 bases). CDR3 length equals 14 residues. V gave up 3 bases and J gave up 0 bases, with 12 bases separating them. The germline V gene encodes CDR1 DFQATT and CDR2 SNEGSKA (reference sequence). DNA of the CDR3: TGCAGTGCTAGCTCTAGCGAGAACTCCTACGAGCAGTACTTC. It is translated as CSASSSENSYEQYF.

The chain carries TRBV4-1 and TRBJ1-1; 9 bases align to TRBD1. The CDR3 has 14 residues. J lost 5 bases, V lost 4 bases, and 5 bases had no gene match. CDR1 and CDR2 from the germline V gene are MGHRA and YSYEKL. The CDR3 coding sequence is TGCGCCAGCAGCCTGGGGGACAGGGCTACTGAAGCTTTCTTT. Translated: CASSLGDRATEAFF.

The chain recombines TRBV12-3 or TRBV12-4 with TRBJ2-3; D unclear. The CDR3 covers 13 residues. The V and J ends lost 6 bases and 4 bases respectively, with 11 bases between them. The CDR3 spells CASSALGPDTQYF. DNA for the CDR3: TGTGCCAGCAGCGCCCTCGGGCCAGATACGCAGTATTTT.

J is TRBJ2-3 and V is TRBV27; no definite D call. This CDR3 has 15 amino acids. Trimming left V 6 bases short and J 2 bases short, with 15 bases between. The V gene's germline CDR1 is MNHEY and CDR2 SMNVEV (reference sequence). The CDR3 loop is CASSFLSPYTDTQYF. The CDR3 nucleotides are TGTGCCAGCAGCTTCTTATCCCCTTACACAGATACGCAGTATTTT.

The chain carries TRBV10-3 and TRBJ2-7; D is possibly TRBD1 (6 bases). CDR3 length equals 14 residues. Trimming stripped 11 bases from V and 3 bases from J, with 20 bases between. Germline V CDR1 and CDR2: ENHRY, SYGVKD. The CDR3 sequence is CAAGSTGQNYEQYF. Here the CDR3 DNA reads TGTGCCGCCGGGTCTACGGGACAAAACTACGAGCAGTACTTC.

The V call is TRBV7-9, the J call TRBJ2-5; either TRBD1 or TRBD2 may fit D (5 bases each). Per the germline V gene, CDR1 is SEHNR and CDR2 is FQNEAQ (reference sequence). The CDR3 extends over 12 amino acids. V was pared by 11 bases and J by 4 bases, with 14 bases between. The CDR3 sequence: CACRGPGETQYF. In nucleotides, the CDR3 is TGTGCCTGCCGGGGACCGGGAGAGACCCAGTACTTC. Using reference TRBV7-9 and TRBJ2-5 for the parts outside the CDR3, the full variable domain is DTGVSQNPRHKITKRGQNVTFRCDPISEHNRLYWYRQTLGQGPEFLTYFQNEAQLEKSRLLSDRFSAERPKGSFSTLEIQRTEQGDSAMYLCACRGPGETQYFGPGTRLLVL.

J is TRBJ2-1 and V is TRBV7-6; D is unresolved. CDR1 is SGHVS, CDR2 FNYEAQ, per germline. Deletions cut 4 bases from V and 1 base from J, with 8 bases between. The CDR3 runs to 14 residues. CDR3 loop: CASSSLGSYNEQFF. CDR3 nucleotides: TGTGCCAGCAGCTCGTTGGGGTCCTACAATGAGCAGTTCTTC.

The chain uses TRBV30 and TRBJ2-7, with a possible D match to TRBD2 (5 bases). Looked up from germline, CDR1 is GTSNPN and CDR2 is SVGIG (reference sequence). This CDR3 comprises 13 residues. Trimming took 2 bases from V and 2 from J, leaving 10 bases between them. CDR3 nucleotides: TGTGCCTGGAGTCTAGGACTCGCCTACGAGCAGTACTTC. Translating it yields CAWSLGLAYEQYF.

The rearrangement links TRBV18 to TRBJ1-2; D gene unclear. The ends were cut back, 1 base at V and 3 bases at J, with 15 bases in the middle. The CDR3 runs 16 residues. Germline loops: CDR1 KGHSH, CDR2 LQKENI. The CDR3 spells CASSPLYRDADYGYTF. Here the CDR3 DNA reads TGTGCCAGCTCACCACTTTACCGTGACGCGGACTATGGCTACACCTTC.

This chain connects TRBV23-1 to TRBJ1-2; D is possibly TRBD1 (5 bases). TRBV23-1 is given ORF status, its function remaining uncertain. V dropped 11 bases and J dropped 3 bases, with 16 bases sitting between them. The CDR3 totals 13 residues. In DNA, the CDR3 is TGCGCCCGCGAACAGGATTCGGACTATGGCTACACCTTC. Translating it yields CAREQDSDYGYTF.

This clonotype was recorded only once. The chain has TRBV4-2 and TRBJ2-3; 9 bases match TRBD2. This CDR3 spans 16 amino acids. The V and J ends lost 0 bases and 4 bases, in that order; junction bases with no gene match: 5. In germline, CDR1 is LGHNA, CDR2 YNFKEQ. The CDR3 coding sequence is TGTGCCAGCAGCCAAGAAAGAGCGGGGGGCCCAGATACGCAGTATTTT. Protein: CASSQERAGGPDTQYF.